This passage covers 23 T cell receptor beta chains from one sample sequenced in a study of cytomegalovirus exposure and HLA in healthy donors. PCR primers comprised 60 Vbeta and 13 Jbeta primers. Some clones are missing from TCRdb's copy, which holds only in-frame ones; the method was immunoSEQ multiplex PCR. The table shows about 130,000 clones, with more than 80% occurring only once. The sample taken for sequencing was PBMCs. The source is a woman aged 40 to 50 in good health and CMV-seropositive.

The chain links TRBV7-3 to TRBJ2-2; possibly TRBD1 for D (6 bases). CDR3 size: 15 residues. CDR1 is SGHTA and CDR2 is FQGTGA in the germline V gene. The germline V and J ends were trimmed by 2 bases and 7 bases, with 14 bases remaining between them. DNA for the CDR3: TGTGCCAGCAGCTTACGACAGGTGGATATCGGGGAGCTGTTTTTT. It codes for CASSLRQVDIGELFF.

This sequence joins TRBV27 and TRBJ1-5, with 8 bases matching TRBD1. V trimming: 0 bases; J trimming: 5 bases; junction bases outside the gene matches: 3. Germline lookup yields CDR1 MNHEY and CDR2 SMNVEV (reference sequence). This CDR3 is built from 15 residues. The CDR3 DNA is TGTGCCAGCAGTTTATCCTCAGGGGGCGATCAGCCCCAGCATTTT. Translating it yields CASSLSSGGDQPQHF.

The chain employs TRBV27 and TRBJ2-7; D is unresolved. V was cut by 10 bases and J by 7 bases, with 20 bases left in between. Germline values: CDR1 MNHEY, CDR2 SMNVEV (reference sequence). The CDR3 is 13 residues long. The CDR3, as DNA: TGTGCCATGTTGGGCCCGAACCCCCGGGAGCAGTACTTC. The encoded protein is CAMLGPNPREQYF.

V usage is TRBV11-2 and J usage is TRBJ2-7, with D possibly being TRBD2 (5 bases). V lost 3 bases and J 2 bases, leaving 8 bases between the germline ends. This CDR3 has 13 amino acids. The V gene's germline CDR1 is SGHAT and CDR2 FQNNGV. The CDR3 DNA reads TGTGCCAGCAGCTTTGGGAGCACCTACGAGCAGTACTTC. Amino acid sequence: CASSFGSTYEQYF.

The CDR3 sequence: CASSFSNTGELFF. CDR3 nucleotide sequence: TGTGCCAGCAGTTTCTCGAACACCGGGGAGCTGTTTTTT. The J gene is TRBJ2-2, the V gene TRBV27, with unresolved D. This CDR3 is 13 amino acids long. CDR1 MNHEY and CDR2 SMNVEV come from the germline V gene (reference sequence). Trimming left V 3 bases short and J 0 bases short, with 2 bases between.

The chain links TRBV7-8 to TRBJ1-4; D unresolved. V was pared by 6 bases and J by 5 bases, with 16 bases between. The CDR3 is 15 amino acids. The germline V gene has CDR1 SGHVS and CDR2 FQNEAQ. The CDR3 sequence: CASRPSGSFNEKLFF. The CDR3 DNA reads as TGTGCCAGCAGACCCTCGGGATCCTTCAATGAAAAACTGTTTTTT. The full variable domain, rest sourced from reference TRBV7-8 and TRBJ1-4, is GAGVSQSPRYKVAKRGQDVALRCDPISGHVSLFWYQQALGQGPEFLTYFQNEAQLDKSGLPSDRFFAERPEGSVSTLKIQRTQQEDSAVYLCASRPSGSFNEKLFFGSGTQLSVL.

J is TRBJ2-3 and V is TRBV27; TRBD2 might be the D (5 bases). CDR3 length equals 13 residues. Germline assignment: CDR1 MNHEY and CDR2 SMNVEV (reference sequence). Trimming shortened V by 4 bases and J by 11 bases, and 16 bases separated the two germline ends. Here the CDR3 reads CASSSPPGEGQYF. The DNA of the CDR3 is TGTGCCAGCAGTTCCCCACCCGGTGAGGGGCAGTATTTT.

The V gene is TRBV5-1, the J gene TRBJ1-5, with D perhaps matching TRBD1 (6 bases). Germline lookup yields CDR1 SGHRS and CDR2 YFSETQ. The CDR3 has 13 residues. Trimming pared 3 bases from V and 4 bases from J, leaving 8 bases between. Here the CDR3 reads CASSWGPNQPQHF. CDR3 coding DNA: TGCGCCAGCAGCTGGGGGCCAAATCAGCCCCAGCATTTT.

This clone appeared a few times. The genes are TRBV22-1 and TRBJ1-2. TRBV22-1 is classified as a pseudogene. This CDR3 comprises 17 residues. The CDR3 spells CPGSAQLPGSFNYGYTF. In DNA form, the CDR3 reads TGTCCTGGGAGCGCACAATTGCCGGGTAGCTTTAACTATGGCTACACCTTC.

Regarding this clone: At one end the junction does not follow the germline gene, possibly because of a read error. This rearrangement joins TRBV4-1 to TRBJ2-3; possibly TRBD1 for D (5 bases). CDR3 length: 14 amino acids. Germline values: CDR1 MGHRA, CDR2 YSYEKL. The DNA of the CDR3 is TGCGCCAGCAGCCAAGAGTTTCGCACAGGTACGCAGTATTTT. Its protein product is CASSQEFRTGTQYF.

The chain recombines TRBV19 with TRBJ2-1; D is unclear. Germline V gene data show CDR1 as LNHDA and CDR2 as SQIVND (reference sequence). Trimming shortened V by 4 bases and J by 8 bases, and 9 bases separated the two germline ends. The CDR3 extends over 12 amino acids. CDR3 region: CASSSPPYEQFF. The CDR3 DNA follows: TGTGCCAGTAGTAGTCCCCCATATGAGCAGTTCTTC. The whole variable domain, remainder taken from reference TRBV19 and TRBJ2-1, is DGGITQSPKYLFRKEGQNVTLSCEQNLNHDAMYWYRQDPGQGLRLIYYSQIVNDFQKGDIAEGYSVSREKKESFPLTVTSAQKNPTAFYLCASSSPPYEQFFGPGTRLTVL.

The V call is TRBV5-1, the J call TRBJ2-1; no firm D call. The V end was cut by 4 bases, the J end by 2 bases, with 13 bases between. The CDR3 is 15 residues long. Germline V CDR1 and CDR2: SGHRS, YFSETQ. The DNA for the CDR3 is TGCGCCAGCAGCGAAGCCCCTGGAGCCTACAATGAGCAGTTCTTC. It is translated as CASSEAPGAYNEQFF.

This clone was detected a few times. This chain links TRBV2 with TRBJ1-5, with unresolved D. The CDR3 is 15 amino acids. The V end lost 1 base, the J end lost 1 base, and 8 bases lay between the germline ends. Germline CDR1 is SNHLY and CDR2 is FYNNEI. CDR3 protein: CASSEGRHSNQPQHF. DNA of the CDR3: TGTGCCAGCAGTGAAGGAAGACACAGCAATCAGCCCCAGCATTTT.

This chain connects TRBV5-1 to TRBJ2-5; TRBD1 might be the D (5 bases). This CDR3 has 15 residues. Trimming pared 2 bases from V and 1 base from J, leaving 12 bases between. Germline V gene lookup returns CDR1 SGHRS and CDR2 YFSETQ. CDR3: CASSLTFGAQETQYF. CDR3 in DNA: TGCGCCAGCAGCTTAACTTTTGGGGCCCAAGAGACCCAGTACTTC.

In its sample, this clone was seen once. This chain joins TRBV5-4 and TRBJ1-1; D is possibly TRBD1 (5 bases). From germline, CDR1 is SGHNT and CDR2 YYREEE (reference sequence). This CDR3 has 14 amino acids. The V end lost 3 bases, the J end lost 1 base, and 10 bases lay between the germline ends. The CDR3 sequence is CASSSREANTEAFF. In DNA, the CDR3 is TGTGCCAGCAGCTCCAGGGAAGCGAACACTGAAGCTTTCTTT.

The rearrangement uses TRBV7-8 and TRBJ2-7; a weak D match, TRBD1 (6 bases). The V end lost 4 bases, the J end lost 3 bases, and 16 bases lay between the germline ends. The CDR3 consists of 15 residues. Germline V CDR1 and CDR2: SGHVS, FQNEAQ. The CDR3 sequence: CASSSRGQTFYEQYF. The CDR3 coding sequence is TGTGCCAGCAGCTCGCGAGGACAGACCTTCTACGAGCAGTACTTC.

J is TRBJ2-2 and V is TRBV19, with D tentatively TRBD1 (5 bases). Germline V gene lookup returns CDR1 LNHDA and CDR2 SQIVND (reference sequence). Between the trimmed V and J ends, which lost 5 bases and 5 bases, there was a span of 15 bases. This CDR3 spans 15 amino acids. CDR3: CASSPLRKGTGELFF. The CDR3 DNA is TGTGCCAGTAGTCCGCTCCGGAAGGGGACCGGGGAGCTGTTTTTT.

As to this clone: At one of its ends the junction is not consistent with the germline gene, which may arise from a read error. The V gene is TRBV7-3, the J gene TRBJ2-2; 9 nucleotides align to TRBD2. The CDR3 has 17 residues. Germline-derived CDR1 and CDR2 are SGHTA and FQGTGA. The CDR3: CASSLISGGTNTGELFF. The CDR3 region has the DNA TGTGCCAGCAGTTTAATTAGCGGGGGAACGAACACCGGGGAGCTGTTTTTT.

The V and J genes are TRBV19 and TRBJ2-5; 10 bases align to TRBD1. V shed 7 bases and J 5 bases; nucleotides not matched to a gene: 13. The CDR3 totals 16 residues. Germline V CDR1 and CDR2: LNHDA, SQIVND (reference sequence). For the CDR3, the DNA is TGTGCCAGTACCGTCAGCCGGGACAGGGGAGAGGAGACCCAGTACTTC. Translated: CASTVSRDRGEETQYF.

The chain carries TRBV27 and TRBJ1-1, with 12 bases matching TRBD1. The CDR3 runs to 13 residues. J lost 11 bases, V lost 10 bases, and 11 bases had no gene match. Germline V lookup: CDR1 MNHEY, CDR2 SMNVEV (reference sequence). CDR3 protein: CATSPGQGARAFF. In DNA form, the CDR3 reads TGTGCCACATCCCCGGGACAGGGGGCGCGCGCTTTCTTT.

The V call is TRBV5-4, the J call TRBJ2-7; D may be TRBD2 (5 bases). This CDR3 has 15 residues. Trimming pared 0 bases from V and 3 bases from J, leaving 13 bases between. Germline assignment: CDR1 SGHNT and CDR2 YYREEE (reference sequence). Here the CDR3 DNA reads TGTGCCAGCAGCTTGGGAACTAGTCCGCGCTACGAGCAGTACTTC. Its translation is CASSLGTSPRYEQYF.

This chain joins TRBV15 and TRBJ1-2, with D tentatively TRBD1 (5 bases). The CDR3 contains 14 residues. The ends were cut back, 2 bases at V and 8 bases at J, with 15 bases in the middle. Germline V gene data show CDR1 as LNHNV and CDR2 as YYDKDF (reference sequence). CDR3 in amino acids: CATSRYGGGEGYTF. CDR3 nucleotides: TGTGCCACCAGCAGATATGGCGGAGGGGAAGGCTACACCTTC.

DNA for the CDR3: TGTGCCAGCACCCCATGGACAGGGTCCGGCTACACCTTC. Its protein is CASTPWTGSGYTF. V usage is TRBV6-1 and J usage is TRBJ1-2; 8 bases map to TRBD1. Per germline, CDR1 MNHNS and CDR2 SASEGT. The J segment lost 8 bases and the V segment lost 7 bases, leaving 9 bases of the junction unmatched. This CDR3 contains 13 residues.